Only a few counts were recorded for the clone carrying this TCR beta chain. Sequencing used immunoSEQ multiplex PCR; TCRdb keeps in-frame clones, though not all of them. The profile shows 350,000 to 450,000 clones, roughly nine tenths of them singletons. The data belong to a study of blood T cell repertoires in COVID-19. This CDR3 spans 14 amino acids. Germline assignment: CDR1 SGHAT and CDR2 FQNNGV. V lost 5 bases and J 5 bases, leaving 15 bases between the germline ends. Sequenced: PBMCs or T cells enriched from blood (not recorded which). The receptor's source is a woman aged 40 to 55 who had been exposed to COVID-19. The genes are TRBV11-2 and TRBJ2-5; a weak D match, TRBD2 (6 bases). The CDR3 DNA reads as TGTGCCAGCAGCCCTAAGCGGGCTTGGGAGACCCAGTACTTC. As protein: CASSPKRAWETQYF.